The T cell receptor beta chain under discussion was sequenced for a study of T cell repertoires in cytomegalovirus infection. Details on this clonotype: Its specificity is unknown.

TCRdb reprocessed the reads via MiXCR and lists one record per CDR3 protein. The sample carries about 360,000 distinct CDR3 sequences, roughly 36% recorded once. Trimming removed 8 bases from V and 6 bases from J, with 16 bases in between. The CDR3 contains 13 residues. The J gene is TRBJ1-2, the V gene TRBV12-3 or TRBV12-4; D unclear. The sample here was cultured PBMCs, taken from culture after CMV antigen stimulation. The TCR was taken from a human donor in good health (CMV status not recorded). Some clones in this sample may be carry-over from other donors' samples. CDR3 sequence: CASSLQEANGYTF. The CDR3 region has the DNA TGTGCCAGCTCCCTACAAGAGGCGAATGGCTACACCTTC.